This TCR beta chain was retrieved from a study of T cell repertoires in ileal Crohn's disease. In the study overall: From the resection specimen's proximal margin, biopsies were taken as MI. Findings of the study overall: Sorted CD8 T cells held more high-frequency clones than CD4.

Time point noted: proximal margin of the surgical specimen (macroscopically non-inflamed). By share, this clone counts as large (0.1 to 1%). Its antigen is undetermined. The CDR3 runs 19 residues. Germline V CDR1 and CDR2: SQVTM, ANQGSEA. Trimming shortened V by 0 bases and J by 0 bases, and 21 bases separated the two germline ends. Clones were sequenced by immunoSEQ multiplex PCR, and TCRdb holds only the in-frame ones, with some missing. The data contain roughly 3,100 clones, roughly nine tenths of them singletons. The TCR sequence derives from an adult with Crohn's disease. The sequenced material came from ileal tissue. This rearrangement joins TRBV29-1 to TRBJ2-1, with TRBD2 as a possible D gene (6 bases). The CDR3 sequence: CSVEDFSPGRPSSYNEQFF. The CDR3 region has the DNA TGCAGCGTTGAAGATTTCTCCCCTGGGAGGCCGAGCTCCTACAATGAGCAGTTCTTC.